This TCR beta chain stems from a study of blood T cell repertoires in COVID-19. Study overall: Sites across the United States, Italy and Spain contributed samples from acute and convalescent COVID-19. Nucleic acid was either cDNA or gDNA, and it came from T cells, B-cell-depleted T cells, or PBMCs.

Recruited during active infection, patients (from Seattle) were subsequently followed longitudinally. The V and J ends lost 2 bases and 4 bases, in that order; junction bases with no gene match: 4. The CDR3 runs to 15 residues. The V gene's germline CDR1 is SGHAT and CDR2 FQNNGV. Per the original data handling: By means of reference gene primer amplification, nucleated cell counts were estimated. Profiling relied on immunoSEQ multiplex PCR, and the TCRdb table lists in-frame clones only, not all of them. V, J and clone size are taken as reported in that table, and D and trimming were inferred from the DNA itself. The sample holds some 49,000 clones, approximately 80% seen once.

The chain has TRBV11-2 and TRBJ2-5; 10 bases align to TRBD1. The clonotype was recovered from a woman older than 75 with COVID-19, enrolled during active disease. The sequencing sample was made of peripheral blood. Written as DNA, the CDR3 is TGTGCCAGCAGCTTACTCGGACAGGGGGGAGAGACCCAGTACTTC. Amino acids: CASSLLGQGGETQYF.